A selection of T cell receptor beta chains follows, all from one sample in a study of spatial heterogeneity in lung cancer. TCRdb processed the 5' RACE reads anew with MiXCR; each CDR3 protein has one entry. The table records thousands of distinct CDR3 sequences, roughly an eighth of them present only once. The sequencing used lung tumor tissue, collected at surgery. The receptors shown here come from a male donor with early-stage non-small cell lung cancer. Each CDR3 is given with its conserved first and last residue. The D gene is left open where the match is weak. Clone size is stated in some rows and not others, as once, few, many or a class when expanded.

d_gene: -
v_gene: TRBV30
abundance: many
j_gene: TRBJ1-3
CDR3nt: TGTGCCGGGGACGGGCTTTCTGGAAACACCATATATTTT
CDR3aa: CAGDGLSGNTIYF

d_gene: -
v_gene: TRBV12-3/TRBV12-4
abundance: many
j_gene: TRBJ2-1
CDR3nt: TGTGCCAGCAGTTTCGGGGGCTATGAGCAGTTCTTC
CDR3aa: CASSFGGYEQFF

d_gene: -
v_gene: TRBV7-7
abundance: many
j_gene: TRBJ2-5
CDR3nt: TGTGCTAGCAGCTTAGAAGGAGGAATAAAGACCCAGTACTTC
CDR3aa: CASSLEGGIKTQYF

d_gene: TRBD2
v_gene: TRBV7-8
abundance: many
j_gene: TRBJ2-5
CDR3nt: TGTGCCAGCAGCTTAGCGGGACTAGCGGGAGCGACAGAGACCCAGTACTTC
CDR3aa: CASSLAGLAGATETQYF

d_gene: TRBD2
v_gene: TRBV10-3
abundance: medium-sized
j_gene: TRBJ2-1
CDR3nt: TGTGCCATCAGTGAGTCCCGCGCTAGCGGGGATAACAATGAGCAGTTCTTC
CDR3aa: CAISESRASGDNNEQFF

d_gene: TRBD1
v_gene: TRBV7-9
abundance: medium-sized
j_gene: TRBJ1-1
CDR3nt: TGTGCCAGCATCCCACAGGGGGTGAACACTGAAGCTTTCTTT
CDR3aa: CASIPQGVNTEAFF

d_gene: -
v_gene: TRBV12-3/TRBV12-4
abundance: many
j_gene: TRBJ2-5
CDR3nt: TGTGCCAGCAGTTTTACTACTCAAGAGACCCAGTACTTC
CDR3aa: CASSFTTQETQYF

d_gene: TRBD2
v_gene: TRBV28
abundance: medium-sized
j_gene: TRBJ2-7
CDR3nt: TGTGCCAGCACCTCAATAGGGGGACTAGCGGGAGCTGGGGAGCAGTACTTC
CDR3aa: CASTSIGGLAGAGEQYF

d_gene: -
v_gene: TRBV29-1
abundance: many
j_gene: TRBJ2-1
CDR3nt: TGCAGCGTTGATCTCGACACCCGGGACAATGAGCAGTTCTTC
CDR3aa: CSVDLDTRDNEQFF

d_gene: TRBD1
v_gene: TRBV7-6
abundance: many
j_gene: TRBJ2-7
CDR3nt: TGTGCCAGCAGCTTTGGGACAGGGCTGGACGAGCAGTACTTC
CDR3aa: CASSFGTGLDEQYF

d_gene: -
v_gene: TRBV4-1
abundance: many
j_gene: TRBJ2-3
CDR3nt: TGCGCCAGCAGCCAAGATCCCTCCTGGAACACAGATACGCAGTATTTT
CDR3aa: CASSQDPSWNTDTQYF

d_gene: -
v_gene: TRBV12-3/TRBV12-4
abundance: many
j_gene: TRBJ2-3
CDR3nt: TGTGCCAGCAGTTCCCCTCCGGGCCTCTATACGCAGTATTTT
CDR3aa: CASSSPPGLYTQYF

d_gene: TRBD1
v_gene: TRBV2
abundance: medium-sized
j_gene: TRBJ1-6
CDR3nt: TGTGCCAGCAGCGCAGGGGGCGAGTTCTCTCCCCTCCACTTT
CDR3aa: CASSAGGEFSPLHF

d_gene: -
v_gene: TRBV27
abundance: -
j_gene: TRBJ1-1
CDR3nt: TGTGCCAGCAGTCTAGGGAGAGTAACTGAAGCTTTCTTT
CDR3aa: CASSLGRVTEAFF

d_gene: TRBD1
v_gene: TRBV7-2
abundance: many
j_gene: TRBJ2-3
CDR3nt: TGTGCCAGCAGCTGGGGTTTGGGACAGGGGATAGATACGCAGTATTTT
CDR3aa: CASSWGLGQGIDTQYF

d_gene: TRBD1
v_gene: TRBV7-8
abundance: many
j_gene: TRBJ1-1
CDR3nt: TGTGCCAGCAGCGGCAGGGGGCCTGGGGAAGCTTTCTTT
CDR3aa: CASSGRGPGEAFF

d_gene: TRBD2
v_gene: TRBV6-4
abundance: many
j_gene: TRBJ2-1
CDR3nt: TGTGCCAGCTCTGCCACTAGCGGGTCGTACAATGAGCAGTTCTTC
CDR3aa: CASSATSGSYNEQFF

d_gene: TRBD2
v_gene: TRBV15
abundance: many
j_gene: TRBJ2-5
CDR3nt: TGTGCCACCAGCAGAGATGCTAGCGGGAGCGGGAAGACCCAGTACTTC
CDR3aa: CATSRDASGSGKTQYF